Listed below are T cell receptor beta chains from one sample, sequenced in a study of T cell repertoires in cytomegalovirus infection. Each CDR3 protein gets one entry after TCRdb re-called the reads with MiXCR. The sample yields about 250,000 distinct CDR3 sequences, about 5.9% seen once. Sequences were obtained from PBMCs. The receptors were sampled from a human donor in good health (CMV status not recorded). Some clones in this sample may be carry-over from other donors' samples. Both conserved end residues are part of each CDR3. The D gene is left open where the match is weak. Expanded clones are given a class, and other clones once, few, many or no size at all.

j_call,v_call,cdr3_length,d_call,clone_size,cdr3_aa,cdr3_nt
TRBJ1-2,TRBV7-2,13,TRBD1,many,CASSMGQGDGYTF,TGTGCCAGCAGCATGGGACAGGGGGATGGCTACACCTTC
TRBJ1-1,TRBV5-1,14,.,.,CTSSPHRQNTEAFF,TGCACCAGCAGCCCGCACAGACAGAACACTGAAGCTTTCTTT
TRBJ1-2,TRBV28,13,.,many,CASSLGGARGYTF,TGTGCCAGCAGTTTAGGGGGGGCCAGAGGCTACACCTTC
TRBJ1-5,TRBV7-2,14,.,many,CASSLLLGDQPQHF,TGTGCCAGCAGCTTATTGTTGGGGGATCAGCCCCAGCATTTT
TRBJ1-5,TRBV23-1,16,.,.,CASSPKQQGPGRSQHF,TGCGCCAGCAGTCCGAAACAACAGGGCCCTGGAAGGTCCCAGCATTTT
TRBJ1-1,TRBV5-1,17,TRBD1,many,CASSLRTGGLRNTEAFF,TGCGCCAGCAGCCTAAGGACAGGGGGTCTCAGGAACACTGAAGCTTTCTTT
TRBJ2-4,TRBV28,13,.,many,CASNEGAKNIQYF,TGTGCCAGCAATGAGGGAGCCAAAAACATTCAGTACTTC
TRBJ2-5,TRBV12-3/TRBV12-4,12,.,many,CASNNYQETQYF,TGTGCCAGCAACAATTACCAAGAGACCCAGTACTTC
TRBJ2-7,TRBV6-6,12,.,many,CASSYPEVEQYF,TGTGCCAGCAGTTACCCGGAGGTCGAGCAGTACTTC
TRBJ2-2,TRBV7-8,16,TRBD1,many,CASSARGGYNTGELFF,TGTGCCAGCAGCGCCCGAGGGGGCTACAACACCGGGGAGCTGTTTTTT
TRBJ1-2,TRBV29-1,14,TRBD1,few,CSVRRTGSNYGYTF,TGCAGCGTCCGGAGGACAGGGTCTAACTATGGCTACACCTTC
TRBJ1-1,TRBV7-6,16,TRBD1,many,CASSFPRTGGSTEAFF,TGTGCCAGCAGCTTTCCTCGGACAGGGGGCTCGACTGAAGCTTTCTTT
TRBJ2-5,TRBV10-3,15,TRBD2,few,CAIRPSTSDEETQYF,TGTGCCATCAGGCCGTCGACTAGCGACGAAGAGACCCAGTACTTC
TRBJ1-5,TRBV12-3/TRBV12-4,13,.,many,CASSRGYNQPQHF,TGTGCCAGCAGTCGGGGGTATAATCAGCCCCAGCATTTT
TRBJ2-4,TRBV6-2/TRBV6-3,13,.,many,CASSPQDLNIQYF,TGTGCCAGCAGTCCACAGGATCTCAACATTCAGTACTTC
TRBJ2-7,TRBV6-5,19,TRBD1,many,CASRTDRGIGKAVGYEQYF,TGTGCCAGCAGAACAGACAGGGGCATAGGTAAAGCGGTGGGCTACGAGCAGTACTTC
TRBJ1-1,TRBV14,17,.,many,CASSQLPTLDRDTEAFF,TGTGCCAGCAGCCAATTACCCACTCTGGATCGTGACACTGAAGCTTTCTTT
TRBJ2-5,TRBV12-3/TRBV12-4,13,.,many,CASSGTTKETQYF,TGTGCCAGCAGTGGGACCACGAAAGAGACCCAGTACTTC
TRBJ1-2,TRBV7-2,13,.,many,CASSLPGLRGYTF,TGTGCCAGCAGCTTACCAGGGTTAAGAGGCTACACCTTC
TRBJ1-2,TRBV20-1,15,.,few,CSARDPGRPSDGYTF,TGCAGTGCTAGAGATCCCGGGCGTCCGTCGGATGGCTACACCTTC
TRBJ2-7,TRBV28,14,TRBD1,many,CASKGAAILYEQYF,TGTGCCAGCAAGGGGGCAGCCATCCTCTACGAGCAGTACTTC
TRBJ1-5,TRBV7-8,15,.,many,CASSLVPGWNQPQHF,TGTGCCAGCAGCTTAGTACCAGGGTGGAATCAGCCCCAGCATTTT
TRBJ2-3,TRBV6-2/TRBV6-3,15,.,many,CASSYSHGYQDTQYF,TGTGCCAGCAGTTACTCGCACGGATATCAGGATACGCAGTATTTT
TRBJ2-3,TRBV6-2/TRBV6-3,16,.,many,CASSSGWGGATDTQYF,TGTGCCAGCAGTTCAGGATGGGGCGGGGCCACAGATACGCAGTATTTT
TRBJ2-7,TRBV28,13,.,many,CASSLRGPYEQYF,TGTGCCAGCAGTTTGCGCGGGCCCTACGAGCAGTACTTC
TRBJ2-1,TRBV7-2,18,TRBD2,many,CASSLMRAGGPSYNEQFF,TGTGCCAGCAGCTTAATGCGGGCGGGGGGACCCTCTTACAATGAGCAGTTCTTC
TRBJ2-7,TRBV7-9,14,TRBD1,few,CASSLLDRAGEQYF,TGTGCCAGCAGCTTATTGGACAGGGCGGGCGAGCAGTACTTC